Reported below is one T cell receptor (beta chain). The data originate from a study of blood T cell repertoires in COVID-19. Turning to the study itself: Samples came from the United States, Italy and Spain, spanning acute and convalescent COVID-19. Sample material is recorded as cDNA or gDNA derived from T cells, B-cell-depleted T cells, or PBMCs.

V lost 4 bases and J lost 2, with 11 bases in between. Germline CDR1 is MNHEY and CDR2 is SVGEGT. This CDR3 has 15 amino acids. In the study's own analysis: Amplifying reference gene primers gave estimates of nucleated cell counts. The protocol was immunoSEQ multiplex PCR, while the TCRdb copy is restricted to in-frame clones and leaves out a portion. The V and J calls and clone size come from that table; D and trimming were worked out from the DNA. The sample has some 100,000 clones, approximately 89% seen once. Material for sequencing was peripheral blood. This sequence originates from a human donor in a cohort sampled during active COVID-19. The genes are TRBV6-2 or TRBV6-3 and TRBJ1-4; unclear D gene. The CDR3 DNA follows: TGTGCCAGCAGTTTCGAGACGGGGACTAATGAAAAACTGTTTTTT. Its translation is CASSFETGTNEKLFF.